The sequence of this T cell receptor (beta chain) was determined in a study of blood T cell repertoires in COVID-19. Study at large: PBMCs, B-cell-depleted T cells, or T cells provided the cDNA or gDNA that made up the material.

Original methodology: The authors estimated nucleated cell counts from reference gene primer amplification. Profiling relied on immunoSEQ multiplex PCR, and the TCRdb table lists in-frame clones only, not all of them. For V, J and clone size, that table is used; D and trimming come from the DNA. The repertoire holds about 270,000 clones, with 80% to 90% as singletons. The study counted Cohort 3 donors as recovered given two negative PCRs, clearance, or symptom resolution. The CDR3 is made up of 14 amino acids. V lost 7 bases, J lost 7 bases, and 7 bases stayed unmatched. Per germline, CDR1 MNHEY and CDR2 SVGAGI.

Specimen: PBMCs or T cells enriched from blood (not recorded which). The V and J genes are TRBV6-5 and TRBJ1-2; 12 nucleotides align to TRBD1. The TCR comes from a woman aged 18 to 35 who had recovered from COVID-19. Here the CDR3 DNA reads TGTGCCAGCACAACCGGGACAGGGGGCGGTGGCTACACCTTC. This gives the protein CASTTGTGGGGYTF.